These 20 T cell receptor beta chains originate from one sample sequenced in a study of blood T cells in healthy people across ages. A second PCR of about 7 to 11 cycles used a sample-barcoded 5' primer and a J-beta primer mix. TCRdb itself ran the 5' RACE reads through MiXCR, one entry per CDR3 protein. The table includes about 1.4 million distinct CDR3 sequences, approximately 60% detected once. Sequenced material: blood. These receptors were obtained from a man aged 18 to 30 in good health.

This chain connects TRBV11-2 to TRBJ2-3, with TRBD2 matching 9 bases. CDR3 length: 16 amino acids. Trimming at V came to 5 bases and at J to 0 bases, leaving 6 bases not matched to a gene. Per the germline V gene, CDR1 is SGHAT and CDR2 is FQNNGV. The CDR3 spells CASSTLAGESTDTQYF. Here the CDR3 DNA reads TGTGCCAGCAGCACCTTAGCGGGGGAAAGCACAGATACGCAGTATTTT.

The rearrangement uses TRBV20-1 and TRBJ2-1, with 9 bases matching TRBD2. After removal of 6 bases from V and 10 bases from J, the junction contained 13 bases not matched to a gene. CDR1 and CDR2 from the germline V gene are DFQATT and SNEGSKA (reference sequence). This CDR3 is built from 14 residues. The CDR3 DNA sequence: TGCAGTGCCCAGAGCGGGGGGCGCGCAGGCGAGCAGTTCTTC. Translation: CSAQSGGRAGEQFF.

This chain uses TRBV7-9 with TRBJ2-3, with 9 bases aligning to TRBD1. This CDR3 contains 18 residues. The V gene end was trimmed by 0 bases and the J gene end by 1 base; junction bases not matched to a gene: 8. CDR1 and CDR2 (germline): SEHNR, FQNEAQ (reference sequence). For the CDR3, the DNA is TGTGCCAGCAGCTTAGCGAAACAGGGGGCTCAACGCACAGATACGCAGTATTTT. Protein: CASSLAKQGAQRTDTQYF.

The chain is built from TRBV28 and TRBJ2-3; D possibly corresponds to TRBD1 (5 bases). Germline-derived CDR1 and CDR2 are MDHEN and SYDVKM. The CDR3 covers 15 residues. V lost 6 bases to trimming and J lost 4 bases, with 17 bases between them. In nucleotides, the CDR3 is TGTGCCAGCAGCCACTTAGGGGATGACGCAGATACGCAGTATTTT. It is translated as CASSHLGDDADTQYF. The full variable domain, completed using reference TRBV28 and TRBJ2-3, is DVKVTQSSRYLVKRTGEKVFLECVQDMDHENMFWYRQDPGLGLRLIYFSYDVKMKEKGDIPEGYSVSREKKERFSLILESASTNQTSMYLCASSHLGDDADTQYFGPGTRLTVL.

The J gene is TRBJ1-1, the V gene TRBV6-6; 7 bases align to TRBD1. Germline CDR1 is MNHNY and CDR2 is SVGAGI (reference sequence). This CDR3 spans 16 amino acids. Trimming removed 3 bases from V and 0 bases from J; junction bases left unmatched: 7. The CDR3 region is CASSYGVQGLNTEAFF. The CDR3 DNA follows: TGTGCCAGCAGTTATGGGGTACAGGGGTTGAACACTGAAGCTTTCTTT.

The chain carries TRBV7-2 and TRBJ2-3; TRBD2 agrees at 7 bases. Germline assignment: CDR1 SGHTA and CDR2 FQGNSA. Unmatched junction bases numbered 4, after V lost 0 bases and J lost 4 bases. The CDR3 sequence is 15 residues long. The CDR3 loop reads CASSLAGTNPDTQYF. The CDR3 DNA reads as TGTGCCAGCAGCTTAGCGGGGACTAATCCAGATACGCAGTATTTT.

The rearrangement joins TRBV6-1 to TRBJ2-7, with no clear D. V was pared by 4 bases and J by 6 bases, with 13 bases between. The CDR3 is made up of 13 amino acids. Germline CDR1 is MNHNS and CDR2 is SASEGT. The CDR3 bases are TGTGCCAGCAGTGGAAGGGCGGATGGCGAGCAGTACTTC. Translating gives CASSGRADGEQYF.

V usage is TRBV27 and J usage is TRBJ2-4; TRBD1 might be the D (5 bases). The DNA end is a closer match to TRBJ2-7, so the J assignment may be wrong. The CDR3 covers 14 residues. The germline V gene has CDR1 MNHEY and CDR2 SMNVEV (reference sequence). CDR3 nucleotides: TGTGCCAGCAGTTTTGGGATACAGGCTGGCGAGCAGTACTTC. Its protein is CASSFGIQAGEQYF.

The V gene is TRBV15, the J gene TRBJ2-3, with D possibly called TRBD1 or TRBD2 (6 bases each). V was trimmed by 10 bases and J by 0 bases, leaving 17 bases between them. The CDR3 extends over 15 amino acids. CDR1 is LNHNV, CDR2 YYDKDF, per germline (reference sequence). The CDR3, as DNA: TGTGCCATGCCAACTGGAGGGGGGAGCACAGATACGCAGTATTTT. Translating it yields CAMPTGGGSTDTQYF.

The genes are TRBV10-2 and TRBJ2-7, with 7 bases aligning to TRBD1. The last part of the DNA fits TRBJ2-5 better; the J call may be wrong. Germline V gives CDR1 WSHSY, CDR2 SAAADI. This CDR3 has 15 amino acids. CDR3 amino acids: CASSPSTGLQETQYF. CDR3 coding DNA: TGCGCCAGCAGCCCCTCGACAGGGTTACAAGAGACCCAGTACTTC.

On this clonotype itself: One end of the junction fails to match germline, which may point to a read error. The CDR3 DNA reads as TGTGCCGGCAGTTACGGGCAGGCCGTAGGGGGGACCCAGTACTTC. Amino acids: CAGSYGQAVGGTQYF. The chain links TRBV6-2 or TRBV6-3 to TRBJ2-5; tentatively, D is TRBD1 (6 bases). Germline CDR1 and CDR2: MNHEY and SVGEGT. This CDR3 spans 15 amino acids.

The chain has TRBV4-1 and TRBJ2-5; 12 bases agree with TRBD2. Germline CDR1 reads MGHRA; CDR2 reads YSYEKL. There are 16 residues in the CDR3. J gave up 7 bases and V 2 bases, and 8 bases lay outside the gene matches. This CDR3 reads CASSQPSGRVSATQYF. CDR3 nucleotide sequence: TGCGCCAGCAGCCAACCTAGCGGGAGGGTGTCCGCGACCCAGTACTTC.

The CDR3 protein is CNALQDRYNEQFF. The CDR3 DNA reads as TGCAACGCACTACAGGACAGATACAATGAGCAGTTCTTC. The chain employs TRBV29-1 and TRBJ2-1; D is perhaps TRBD1 (6 bases). This CDR3 has 13 amino acids. Per the germline V gene, CDR1 is SQVTM and CDR2 is ANQGSEA.

This chain links TRBV10-3 with TRBJ1-2, with D possibly TRBD1 on 6 matching bases. The CDR3 covers 13 residues. Germline values: CDR1 ENHRY, CDR2 SYGVKD. Trimming removed 10 bases at V and 1 base at J, with 13 bases between. The CDR3 sequence is CAKQGDFNYGYTF. The DNA for the CDR3 is TGTGCCAAACAGGGTGATTTTAACTATGGCTACACCTTC.

CDR3 coding DNA: TGCGCCAGCAGCCAAGATCAACAGGGGCCCTATGGCTACACCTTC. Its protein is CASSQDQQGPYGYTF. This chain joins TRBV4-1 and TRBJ1-2; TRBD1 aligns across 7 bases. CDR3 length equals 15 residues. Trimming at V came to 0 bases and at J to 4 bases, leaving 5 bases not matched to a gene. Looked up from germline, CDR1 is MGHRA and CDR2 is YSYEKL.

The CDR3: CASSQRTVNQPQHF. CDR3 nucleotides: TGTGCCAGCAGTCAACGGACGGTTAATCAGCCCCAGCATTTT. The chain joins TRBV2 to TRBJ1-5; D is undetermined. CDR1 SNHLY and CDR2 FYNNEI come from the germline V gene. The CDR3 is made up of 14 amino acids. Trimming cost V 5 bases and J 4 bases, with 12 bases left between them.

This sequence joins TRBV7-9 and TRBJ2-7; TRBD1 might be the D (6 bases). This CDR3 is built from 14 residues. V shed 4 bases and J shed 2 bases, with 12 bases lying between them. Germline V gene sequence: CDR1 SEHNR, CDR2 FQNEAQ (reference sequence). The CDR3 nucleotides are TGTGCCAGCAGCTCTGGACAGCTCCCCTACGAGCAGTACTTC. Encoded protein: CASSSGQLPYEQYF.

This chain joins TRBV3-1 and TRBJ1-4; 7 bases are a match to TRBD1. The CDR3 consists of 16 residues. The germline gives CDR1 LGHDT, CDR2 YNNKEL (reference sequence). V lost 3 bases to trimming and J lost 5 bases; unmatched junction nucleotides: 9. The CDR3 protein is CASSQTGTAGNEKLFF. CDR3 DNA: TGTGCCAGCAGCCAGACCGGGACAGCCGGAAATGAAAAACTGTTTTTT.

This chain uses TRBV7-9 with TRBJ2-5; 7 bases agree with TRBD2. Germline V gives CDR1 SEHNR, CDR2 FQNEAQ (reference sequence). The V gene end was trimmed by 5 bases and the J gene end by 7 bases; junction bases not matched to a gene: 16. This CDR3 region has 16 residues. For the CDR3, the DNA is TGTGCCAGCAGCACCGAAACGGGTCTAGCGGATGGGACCCAGTACTTC. This encodes CASSTETGLADGTQYF.

The chain combines TRBV7-2 with TRBJ1-4; 7 bases align to TRBD1. With 5 bases clipped from V and 9 bases from J, the junction kept 12 bases outside the gene matches. The CDR3 loop spans 15 amino acids. Germline V gives CDR1 SGHTA, CDR2 FQGNSA. The CDR3 DNA follows: TGTGCCAGCAGCACTTGGGACAGTCTTAGTCAAAAACTGTTTTTT. Translating gives CASSTWDSLSQKLFF.